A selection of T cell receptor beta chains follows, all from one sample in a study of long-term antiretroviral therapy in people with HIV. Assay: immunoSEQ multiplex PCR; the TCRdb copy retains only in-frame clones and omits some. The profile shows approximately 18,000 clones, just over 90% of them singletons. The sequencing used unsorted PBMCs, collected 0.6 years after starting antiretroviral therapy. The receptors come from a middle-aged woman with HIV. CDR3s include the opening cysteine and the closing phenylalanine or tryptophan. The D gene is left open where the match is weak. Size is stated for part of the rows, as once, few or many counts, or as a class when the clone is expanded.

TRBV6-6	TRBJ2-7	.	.	TGTGCCAGCAGACCCGGGACCGGGGCTAGCGAGCAGTACTTC	CASRPGTGASEQYF
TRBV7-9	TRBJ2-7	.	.	TGTGCCAGCAGCTTAGGACAGCAAAATAGTGGGCAGTACTTC	CASSLGQQNSGQYF
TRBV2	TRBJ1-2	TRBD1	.	TGTGCCAGCAGTTACGGGACAGGAGATGGCTACACCTTC	CASSYGTGDGYTF
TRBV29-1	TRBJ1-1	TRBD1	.	TGCAGCGTTAAGTTGAGTGCACAGGGGGACACTGAAGCTTTCTTT	CSVKLSAQGDTEAFF
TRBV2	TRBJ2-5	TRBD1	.	TGTGCCAGCAGTGGAACAACAGGGGGCTTCGAGGAGACCCAGTACTTC	CASSGTTGGFEETQYF
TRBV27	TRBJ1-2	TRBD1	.	TGTGCCAGCAGTTCCCAGGGGGAGCATGGCTACACCTTC	CASSSQGEHGYTF
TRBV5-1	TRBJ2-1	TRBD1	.	TGCGCCAGCAGCTGGGGATCAACAGGGGGCGTTGGGTCCTACAATGAGCAGTTCTTC	CASSWGSTGGVGSYNEQFF
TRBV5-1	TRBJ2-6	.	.	TGCGCCAGCAGCTTCGAAAGCCCAAGCTCTGGGGCCAACGTCCTGACTTTC	CASSFESPSSGANVLTF
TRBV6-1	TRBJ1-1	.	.	TGTGCCAGCAGTGAAGGCACAGGTACTCTTGCTGAAGCTTTCTTT	CASSEGTGTLAEAFF
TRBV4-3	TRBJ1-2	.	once	TGCGCCAGCAGCCAAGATTGGACACCTAACTATGGCTACACCTTC	CASSQDWTPNYGYTF
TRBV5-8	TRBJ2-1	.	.	TGTGCCAGCAGCTTCCCCCCAGGTAGCTCCTACAATGAGCAGTTCTTC	CASSFPPGSSYNEQFF
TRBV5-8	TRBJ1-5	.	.	TGTGCCAGCAGCTTGGGGGGAGGGGGGTATCAGCCCCAGCATTTT	CASSLGGGGYQPQHF
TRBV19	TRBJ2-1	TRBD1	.	TGTGCCAGTAGTATTCGGGGACAGTCCTACAATGAGCAGTTCTTC	CASSIRGQSYNEQFF
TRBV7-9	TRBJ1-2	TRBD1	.	TGTGCCAGCAGCGGGGCCCGGGACAGGGCCAAATATGGCTACACCTTC	CASSGARDRAKYGYTF
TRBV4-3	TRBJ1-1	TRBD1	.	TGCGCCAGCAGCCAGGTACCGGACAGGGACACCATGAACACTGAAGCTTTCTTT	CASSQVPDRDTMNTEAFF
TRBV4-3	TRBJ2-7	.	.	TGCGCCAGCAGCCAAGCCAGTTGGGGGGCGAGTATCCACGAGCAGTACTTC	CASSQASWGASIHEQYF
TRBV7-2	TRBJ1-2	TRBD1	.	TGTGCCAGCAGCCCAGGGGGGGTCAACTATGGCTACACCTTC	CASSPGGVNYGYTF
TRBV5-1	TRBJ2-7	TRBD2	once	TGCGCCAGCAGCTCCGGCTGGACTAGCGGGGGCTCCCCCTACGAGCAGTACTTC	CASSSGWTSGGSPYEQYF
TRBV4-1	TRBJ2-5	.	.	TGCGCCAGCAGCCAAGATTTCCGGGCGCAAGAGACCCAGTACTTC	CASSQDFRAQETQYF
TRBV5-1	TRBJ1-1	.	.	TGCGCCAGCAGCTTGGTCGGGGACTCGAACACTGAAGCTTTCTTT	CASSLVGDSNTEAFF
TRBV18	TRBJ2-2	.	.	TGTGCCAGCTCACCTCCCGGGGGGCCCACCGGGGAGCTGTTTTTT	CASSPPGGPTGELFF
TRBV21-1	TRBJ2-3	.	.	TGTGCCAGCAGCAAAGAACCGGTTGGGGCAGATACGCAGTATTTT	CASSKEPVGADTQYF
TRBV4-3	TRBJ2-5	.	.	TGCGCCAGCAGCCAAGATCCTCCGGGCAGTGAGGAGACCCAGTACTTC	CASSQDPPGSEETQYF
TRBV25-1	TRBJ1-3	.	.	TGTGCCAGCAGTGGCGCCGGGACCGAATACTCTGGAAACACCATATATTTT	CASSGAGTEYSGNTIYF
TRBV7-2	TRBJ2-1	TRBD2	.	TGTGCCAGCAGCCCACTAGCGAACAGCTACAATGAGCAGTTCTTC	CASSPLANSYNEQFF
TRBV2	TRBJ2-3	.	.	TGTGCCAGCAGTGAGGCAGGGAGGACAGATACGCAGTATTTT	CASSEAGRTDTQYF
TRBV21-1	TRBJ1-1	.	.	TGTGCCAGCAGCCTCCAAGCCGGGACTAGGAGGGAGAACACTGAAGCTTTCTTT	CASSLQAGTRRENTEAFF
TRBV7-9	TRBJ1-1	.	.	TGTGCCAGCAGCTTAGCTGGATGGGGGAAGGAAGCTTTCTTT	CASSLAGWGKEAFF
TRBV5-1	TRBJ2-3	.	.	TGCGCCAGCAGCTTGGAAGGGAGGCGGACAGATACGCAGTATTTT	CASSLEGRRTDTQYF
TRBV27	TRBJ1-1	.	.	TGTGCCAGCAGTTTGAACGGCCCGGGGGCTGAAGCTTTCTTT	CASSLNGPGAEAFF
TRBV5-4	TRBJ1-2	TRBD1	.	TGTGCCAGCAGCTCCAACCCTGGAACAGGGGTTAACTATGGCTACACCTTC	CASSSNPGTGVNYGYTF
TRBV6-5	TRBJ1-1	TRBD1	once	TGTGCCAGCAGTTACTCGCTCTCAGGGGGCGGAACTGAAGCTTTCTTT	CASSYSLSGGGTEAFF
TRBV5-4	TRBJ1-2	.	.	TGTGCCAGCAGCTTGGTGCAGGGCCCCCACTATGGCTACACCTTC	CASSLVQGPHYGYTF
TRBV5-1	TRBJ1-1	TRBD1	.	TGCGCCAGCAGCGGTCAGGGGGCGAGGACTGAAGCTTTCTTT	CASSGQGARTEAFF
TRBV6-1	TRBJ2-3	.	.	TGTGCCAGCAGTGGGGGGGGGCAGAACACAGATACGCAGTATTTT	CASSGGGQNTDTQYF
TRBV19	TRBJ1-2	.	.	TGTGCCAGTAGGGGGGGGACGGCGACTAACTATGGCTACACCTTC	CASRGGTATNYGYTF
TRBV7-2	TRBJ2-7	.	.	TGTGCCAGCAGCGATGGGAACAGGCCCTCGTACGAGCAGTACTTC	CASSDGNRPSYEQYF
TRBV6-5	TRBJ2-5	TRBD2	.	TGTGCCAGCAGTCGCCCGGGACTAGCTTTGGAGACCCAGTACTTC	CASSRPGLALETQYF
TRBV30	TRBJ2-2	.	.	TGTGCCTGGAGTGTCGAGGGTACCGGGGAGCTGTTTTTT	CAWSVEGTGELFF
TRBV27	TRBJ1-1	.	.	TGTGCCAGCAGTCCCCAGATAAACACTGAAGCTTTCTTT	CASSPQINTEAFF
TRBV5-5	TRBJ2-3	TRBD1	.	TGTGCTACCCAAGGGGGACAGGCTGGCGCAGATACGCAGTATTTT	CATQGGQAGADTQYF
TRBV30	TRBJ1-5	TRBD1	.	TGTGCCTGGAGTCTACGGGGACAGCAACCCCAGCATTTT	CAWSLRGQQPQHF
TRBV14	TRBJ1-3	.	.	TGTGCCAGCAGCCACCCCGGACAGAGAAACACCATATATTTT	CASSHPGQRNTIYF
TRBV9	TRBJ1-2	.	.	TGTGCCAGCAGCGTAGGGGCAGGTCTCACTAACTATGGCTACACCTTC	CASSVGAGLTNYGYTF
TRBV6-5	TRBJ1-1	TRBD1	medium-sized	TGTGCCAGCAGCCGACAGGGGGGTTACACTGAAGCTTTCTTT	CASSRQGGYTEAFF
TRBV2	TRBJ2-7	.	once	TGTGCCAGCAGTTCAGGGGCCTACGAGCAGTACTTC	CASSSGAYEQYF
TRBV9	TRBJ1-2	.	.	TGTGCCAGCACGCCTGGGGACACATCCTATGGCTACACCTTC	CASTPGDTSYGYTF
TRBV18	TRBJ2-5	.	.	TGTGCCAGCTCACCACCCGCAGTCCAAGAGACCCAGTACTTC	CASSPPAVQETQYF
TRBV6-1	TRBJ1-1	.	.	TGTGCCAGCAGTGCGGGATTGGGTGAAGCTTTCTTT	CASSAGLGEAFF
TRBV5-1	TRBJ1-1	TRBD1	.	TGCGCCAGCAGTAAACAGGGGGTCACTGAAGCTTTCTTT	CASSKQGVTEAFF
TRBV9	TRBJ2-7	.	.	TGTGCCAGCAGCGTAGGCCCCGGGGGCGGTTTCTCCGAGCAGTACTTC	CASSVGPGGGFSEQYF
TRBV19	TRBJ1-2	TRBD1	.	TGTGCCAGTAGTCGTTCATGGGCAGGGGGTAACTATGGCTACACCTTC	CASSRSWAGGNYGYTF
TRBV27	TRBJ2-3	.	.	TGTGCCAGCAGTCCTTGGGCCCCGCACAGGGATACGCAGTATTTT	CASSPWAPHRDTQYF